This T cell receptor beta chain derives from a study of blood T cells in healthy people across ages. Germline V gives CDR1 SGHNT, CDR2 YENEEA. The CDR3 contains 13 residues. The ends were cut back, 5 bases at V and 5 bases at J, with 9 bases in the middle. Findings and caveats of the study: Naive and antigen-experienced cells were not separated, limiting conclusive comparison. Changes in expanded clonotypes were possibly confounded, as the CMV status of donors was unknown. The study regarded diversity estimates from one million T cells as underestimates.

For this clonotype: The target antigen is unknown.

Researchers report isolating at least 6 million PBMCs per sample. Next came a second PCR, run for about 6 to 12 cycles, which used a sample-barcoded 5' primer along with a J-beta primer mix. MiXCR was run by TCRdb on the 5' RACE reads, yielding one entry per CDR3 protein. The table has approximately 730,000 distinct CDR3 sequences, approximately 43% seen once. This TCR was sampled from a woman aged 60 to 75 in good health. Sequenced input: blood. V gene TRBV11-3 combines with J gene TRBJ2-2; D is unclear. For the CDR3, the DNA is TGTGCCAGCAGCCCGAGTCCTACCGGGGAGCTGTTTTTT. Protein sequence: CASSPSPTGELFF.